The 16 T cell receptor beta chains reported below all come from one sample, sequenced in a study of T cell repertoires in cytomegalovirus infection. These receptors have no identified antigens. Via MiXCR, TCRdb re-called the reads, giving one row per CDR3 protein. The data contain about 830,000 distinct CDR3 sequences, approximately 29% of them singletons. This material consisted of cultured CD8+ T cells from PBMCs, taken from culture after CMV antigen stimulation. These receptors all stem from a human donor in good health (CMV status not recorded). Some clones in this sample may be carry-over from other donors' samples.

This clonotype was detected a few times. The rearrangement joins TRBV7-3 to TRBJ2-1; D may be TRBD1 (5 bases). V gave up 2 bases and J gave up 1 base, with 9 bases separating them. Germline V gene data show CDR1 as SGHTA and CDR2 as FQGTGA. CDR3 size: 15 residues. CDR3 loop: CASSLAGISYNEQFF. CDR3 bases: TGTGCCAGCAGCTTAGCAGGGATTTCCTACAATGAGCAGTTCTTC.

The V gene is TRBV27, the J gene TRBJ2-1, with a possible D match to TRBD2 (6 bases). CDR1 is MNHEY, CDR2 SMNVEV, per germline (reference sequence). This CDR3 comprises 14 residues. V dropped 7 bases and J dropped 0 bases, with 10 bases sitting between them. CDR3 sequence reads: CASTRGGSYNEQFF. In nucleotides, the CDR3 is TGTGCCAGCACTCGGGGAGGCTCCTACAATGAGCAGTTCTTC.

Many counts were recorded for this clonotype. V gene TRBV6-6 combines with J gene TRBJ1-5; maybe TRBD1 (6 bases). This CDR3 spans 15 amino acids. V was clipped by 7 bases and J by 0 bases, with 13 bases between them. Germline V lookup: CDR1 MNHNY, CDR2 SVGAGI (reference sequence). This CDR3 reads CASTQGDISNQPQHF. The CDR3 nucleotides are TGTGCCAGCACTCAAGGGGACATTAGCAATCAGCCCCAGCATTTT.

The chain links TRBV6-1 to TRBJ1-5, with D possibly TRBD1 on 6 matching bases. The length of the CDR3 is 13 residues. The V gene lost 6 bases and the J gene lost 5 bases, with 11 bases spanning the gap. Germline values: CDR1 MNHNS, CDR2 SASEGT. CDR3 nucleotide sequence: TGTGCCAGCAGCGGGGGCGGCGATCAGCCCCAGCATTTT. It specifies CASSGGGDQPQHF.

This clonotype was seen a handful of times. This chain joins TRBV7-3 and TRBJ2-7; 9 bases fit TRBD1. The V gene's germline CDR1 is SGHTA and CDR2 FQGTGA. The J segment lost 1 base and the V segment lost 10 bases, leaving 14 bases of the junction unmatched. This CDR3 comprises 16 residues. In nucleotides, the CDR3 is TGTGCCACCCTTGGGACAGGGACCCATTTATCCTACGAGCAGTACTTC. Protein product: CATLGTGTHLSYEQYF. The full variable domain, completed using reference TRBV7-3 and TRBJ2-7, is GAGVSQTPSNKVTEKGKYVELRCDPISGHTALYWYRQSLGQGPEFLIYFQGTGAADDSGLPNDRFFAVRPEGSVSTLKIQRTERGDSAVYLCATLGTGTHLSYEQYFGPGTRLTVT.

V is TRBV12-3 or TRBV12-4 and J is TRBJ2-7; maybe TRBD1 (6 bases). This CDR3 region has 14 residues. Trimming cost V 5 bases and J 5 bases, with 16 bases left between them. The chain's CDR3 is CASSPDRFLDEQYV. For the CDR3, the DNA is TGTGCCAGCAGTCCCGACAGGTTCCTAGACGAGCAGTACGTC.

A word on this clonotype: A read error may account for a junction end that differs from germline. The rearrangement joins TRBV7-4 to TRBJ1-1; no clear D gene. Looked up from germline, CDR1 is SGHVT and CDR2 is SQSDAQ. CDR3 length: 9 amino acids. This CDR3 reads CASSLSPIF. CDR3 sequence (DNA): TGTGCCAGCAGCTTATCCCCAATCTTT.

The DNA for the CDR3 is TGTGCCAGCAGTCCCCTGGGGGGCGAAGGGGATGAGCAGTTCTTC. Its protein product is CASSPLGGEGDEQFF. The rearrangement uses TRBV27 and TRBJ2-1; D might be TRBD1 or TRBD2, each matching 6 bases. In germline, CDR1 is MNHEY, CDR2 SMNVEV (reference sequence). This CDR3 has 15 residues. The germline V and J ends were trimmed by 5 bases and 8 bases, with 19 bases remaining between them.

This clonotype was found many times. This chain uses TRBV7-8 with TRBJ2-1, with D unresolved. Germline CDR1 and CDR2: SGHVS and FQNEAQ. The V end lost 3 bases, the J end lost 4 bases, and 7 bases lay between the germline ends. The CDR3 has 13 amino acids. The CDR3 reads CASSLDGYNEQFF. DNA for the CDR3: TGTGCCAGCAGCTTGGACGGATACAATGAGCAGTTCTTC.

V and J are TRBV19 and TRBJ2-2, with D tentatively TRBD2 (5 bases). V was shortened by 0 bases and J by 0 bases, with 14 bases between the two germline ends. The germline gives CDR1 LNHDA, CDR2 SQIVND (reference sequence). CDR3 length: 18 residues. CDR3 DNA: TGTGCCAGTAGTATAGAGGTTTTAGCGAACGCGAACACCGGGGAGCTGTTTTTT. Its translation: CASSIEVLANANTGELFF. The full variable domain, with the rest looked up from reference TRBV19 and TRBJ2-2, is DGGITQSPKYLFRKEGQNVTLSCEQNLNHDAMYWYRQDPGQGLRLIYYSQIVNDFQKGDIAEGYSVSREKKESFPLTVTSAQKNPTAFYLCASSIEVLANANTGELFFGEGSRLTVL.

This CDR3 is CASSVEALAYNEQFF. In DNA, the CDR3 is TGTGCCAGCAGCGTAGAGGCACTAGCATACAATGAGCAGTTCTTC. The chain carries TRBV9 and TRBJ2-1, with D maybe TRBD2 (6 bases). The CDR3 runs to 15 residues. The V and J ends lost 0 bases and 4 bases respectively, with 11 bases between them. Germline values: CDR1 SGDLS, CDR2 YYNGEE. Looking up the rest from reference TRBV9 and TRBJ2-1 gives the full variable domain: DSGVTQTPKHLITATGQRVTLRCSPRSGDLSVYWYQQSLDQGLQFLIQYYNGEERAKGNILERFSAQQFPDLHSELNLSSLELGDSALYFCASSVEALAYNEQFFGPGTRLTVL.

The V and J genes are TRBV4-1 and TRBJ2-7; D may correspond to TRBD1 or TRBD2 (5 bases each). V was pared by 4 bases and J by 2 bases, with 15 bases between. The CDR3 runs 15 residues. Germline CDR1 and CDR2: MGHRA and YSYEKL. The CDR3 DNA sequence: TGCGCCAGCAGCCCATCACGGGACGGGACCTACGAGCAGTACTTC. It codes for CASSPSRDGTYEQYF.

The sample holds a few counts of this clonotype. The chain combines TRBV15 with TRBJ1-4; D not certain. The CDR3 is 14 residues long. In germline, CDR1 is LNHNV, CDR2 YYDKDF (reference sequence). The V and J ends lost 0 bases and 5 bases respectively, with 7 bases between them. CDR3 region: CATSRDRGNEKLFF. CDR3 DNA sequence: TGTGCCACCAGCAGAGATCGAGGGAATGAAAAACTGTTTTTT.

This clonotype appeared a few times. The rearrangement uses TRBV7-9 and TRBJ2-7; 8 bases match TRBD1. Germline V gene data show CDR1 as SEHNR and CDR2 as FQNEAQ (reference sequence). After removal of 1 base from V and 5 bases from J, the junction contained 4 bases not matched to a gene. The length of the CDR3 is 14 residues. The CDR3 coding sequence is TGTGCCAGCAGCTTAGTACAGGGGGTCCACGAGCAGTACTTC. This translates into CASSLVQGVHEQYF.

Ten or more counts support this clonotype. The chain employs TRBV7-9 and TRBJ2-2; TRBD2 aligns across 9 bases. This CDR3 has 17 amino acids. CDR1 is SEHNR, CDR2 FQNEAQ, per germline (reference sequence). V lost 3 bases, J lost 3 bases, and 8 bases stayed unmatched. CDR3 amino acids: CASSFPSGVGDTGELFF. In nucleotides, the CDR3 is TGTGCCAGCAGCTTTCCTAGCGGGGTCGGGGACACCGGGGAGCTGTTTTTT.

Details on this clonotype: It may be a read error: a sequence one base away is much more abundant. The CDR3 region is CTSTRTGVLTEAFF. CDR3 sequence (DNA): TGTACCAGCACCCGAACAGGGGTGCTCACTGAAGCTTTCTTT. V and J are TRBV7-9 and TRBJ1-1; 7 bases are shared with TRBD1. Germline CDR1 and CDR2: SEHNR and FQNEAQ (reference sequence). This CDR3 comprises 14 residues. The variable domain in full, with the rest retrieved from reference TRBV7-9 and TRBJ1-1, is DTGVSQNPRHKITKRGQNVTFRCDPISEHNRLYWYRQTLGQGPEFLTYFQNEAQLEKSRLLSDRFSAERPKGSFSTLEIQRTEQGDSAMYLCTSTRTGVLTEAFFGQGTRLTVV.